The clone carrying this T cell receptor (beta chain) was detected only once. Antigen specificity is unknown. The data are from a study of T cell repertoires in aging, cancer and after chemotherapy. Broader study findings: Across the chemotherapy interval, each cancer cohort showed higher median generation probability, suggesting thymic rebound. Loss of evenness, beyond lost richness, contributed to age-related TCR diversity decline in cancer patients. Compared with age-matched healthy donors, untreated hematological or solid cancer patients showed higher blood TCR clonality.

A mixed TRB-A/B primer pool amplified rearranged TRB by multiplex touch-down PCR. TCRdb re-derived calls from the multiplex PCR reads in MiXCR, one entry per CDR3 protein. The sample has roughly 9,300 distinct CDR3 sequences; approximately 37% are singletons. TCR beta rearrangements were amplified from peripheral blood genomic DNA. Germline CDR1 and CDR2: KGHDR and SFDVKD. With 2 bases removed from V and 7 bases from J, the gap between germline ends came to 9 bases. This CDR3 spans 13 amino acids. The receptor comes from a human donor in good health. Sequencing was performed on blood. The V and J genes are TRBV24-1 and TRBJ2-3; tentatively, D is TRBD1 (6 bases). CDR3 amino acids: CATSDSGAYTQYF. Here the CDR3 DNA reads TGTGCCACCAGTGATTCAGGGGCCTATACGCAGTATTTT.